The 3 T cell receptor beta chains given below trace back to one sample, sequenced in a study of CXCR3-negative and CXCR3-positive naive CD8 T cells. Whole-study findings and limits: TRB CDR3s were more hydrophobic in CXCR3-positive than in CXCR3-negative naive cells.

The antigens for these receptors are not known. The authors made the TRB cDNA libraries by 5' RACE using UMI labels. TCRdb reprocessed the 5' RACE reads and stores each CDR3 protein as one record, lacking DNA. Found here are under 150,000 distinct CDR3 sequences; the top ten clones hold about 0.37%. Sequenced: naive CXCR3+ CD8+ T cells from blood. The subset here: CD45RO-CCR7+CD27+CD95- naive CD8+ T cells expressing CXCR3 (TNR3+). The receptors derive from a human donor in good health. Some clones in this sample may be carry-over from other donors' samples.

The chain links TRBV6-1 to TRBJ2-7; there is no DNA to check the TCRdb D call of TRBD2. The length of the CDR3 is 15 residues. Germline V gives CDR1 MNHNS, CDR2 SASEGT. The CDR3 sequence: CASSEEVGSIYEQYF.

V is TRBV14 and J is TRBJ2-3; there is no DNA to check the TCRdb D call of TRBD2. Germline assignment: CDR1 SGHDN and CDR2 FVKESK. The CDR3 is 14 amino acids. The CDR3 region is CASSFASGADTQYF.

The rearrangement links TRBV5-1 to TRBJ1-3. The CDR3 sequence is 15 residues long. Germline V gene sequence: CDR1 SGHRS, CDR2 YFSETQ. The CDR3 sequence: CASSLSDGSGNTIYF.